One sample yielded the 24 T cell receptor beta chains listed below, sequenced in a study of T cell repertoires in cytomegalovirus infection. TCRdb itself ran the reads through MiXCR, one entry per CDR3 protein. Altogether fewer than 150,000 distinct CDR3 sequences are present, over 25% being singletons, with the ten largest covering less than 45%. Their antigens are not known. The material was CD8+ T cells from cultured PBMCs, obtained from culture after CMV antigen stimulation. Source of these receptors: a human donor in good health (CMV status not recorded). Some clones in this sample may be carry-over from other donors' samples.

In its sample, this clonotype was seen a few times. J is TRBJ1-1 and V is TRBV7-6; tentatively, D is TRBD1 (5 bases). V gave up 1 base and J gave up 0 bases, with 15 bases separating them. This CDR3 region has 17 residues. Germline values: CDR1 SGHVS, CDR2 FNYEAQ. DNA for the CDR3: TGTGCCAGCAGCTTAGTCTCGTTTGGACACCTGAACACTGAAGCTTTCTTT. Residues: CASSLVSFGHLNTEAFF. Drawing the rest from reference TRBV7-6 and TRBJ1-1, the complete variable domain is GAGVSQSPRYKVTKRGQDVALRCDPISGHVSLYWYRQALGQGPEFLTYFNYEAQQDKSGLPNDRFSAERPEGSISTLTIQRTEQRDSAMYRCASSLVSFGHLNTEAFFGQGTRLTVV.

The CDR3 DNA is TGTGCTCATCAAGCCGACAGGACTTACAATGAGCAGTTCTTC. Encoded protein: CAHQADRTYNEQFF. V usage is TRBV10-3 and J usage is TRBJ2-1; D perhaps matches TRBD1 (6 bases). There are 14 residues in the CDR3. CDR1 is ENHRY and CDR2 is SYGVKD in the germline V gene.

This clonotype turned up a few times. This rearrangement joins TRBV11-2 to TRBJ2-7; TRBD1 aligns across 9 bases. Trimming removed 5 bases from V and 1 base from J; junction bases left unmatched: 6. CDR1 SGHAT and CDR2 FQNNGV come from the germline V gene. The CDR3 contains 15 residues. The CDR3 sequence is CASSNPGTGSYEQYF. DNA of the CDR3: TGTGCCAGCAGCAACCCCGGGACAGGGTCCTACGAGCAGTACTTC.

This chain links TRBV4-3 with TRBJ2-1, with no clear D. V dropped 0 bases and J dropped 4 bases, with 10 bases sitting between them. CDR1 is LGHNA, CDR2 YSLEER, per germline. The CDR3 is 15 residues long. CDR3 DNA sequence: TGCGCCAGCAGCCAAGATCCAGCTCGGTACAATGAGCAGTTCTTC. It codes for CASSQDPARYNEQFF.

The chain is built from TRBV5-1 and TRBJ1-2, with D uncertain. The CDR3 runs to 15 residues. Germline V gene sequence: CDR1 SGHRS, CDR2 YFSETQ. The V gene lost 0 bases and the J gene lost 7 bases, with 16 bases spanning the gap. The CDR3 region is CASSLADPVRLGYTF. In nucleotides, the CDR3 is TGCGCCAGCAGCTTGGCCGACCCGGTCAGGCTTGGCTACACCTTC.

The V call is TRBV12-3 or TRBV12-4, the J call TRBJ1-5; TRBD1 agrees at 10 bases. The CDR3 has 14 amino acids. The V segment lost 6 bases and the J segment 6 bases; nucleotides outside the gene matches: 5. CDR3 nucleotide sequence: TGTGCCAGCAGCGGGACAGGGGTTAGTCAGCCCCAGCATTTT. Amino acid sequence: CASSGTGVSQPQHF.

This clonotype was seen only a few times. The chain is built from TRBV19 and TRBJ2-4; 11 nucleotides agree with TRBD1. V was pared by 7 bases and J by 7 bases, with 12 bases of the junction left unmatched. The CDR3 extends over 16 amino acids. Germline CDR1 and CDR2: LNHDA and SQIVND (reference sequence). The CDR3 region has the DNA TGTGCCAGTACCCCGCGGCGGACAGGGGGCCGGAACATTCAGTACTTC. This sequence encodes CASTPRRTGGRNIQYF.

The chain carries TRBV7-6 and TRBJ2-5, with D maybe TRBD1 (5 bases). CDR3 length: 14 residues. CDR1 is SGHVS, CDR2 FNYEAQ, per germline. V lost 0 bases and J 5 bases, leaving 10 bases between the germline ends. The CDR3 is CASSLAGVGETQYF. For the CDR3, the DNA is TGTGCCAGCAGCTTAGCAGGGGTTGGGGAGACCCAGTACTTC. The full variable domain, completed using reference TRBV7-6 and TRBJ2-5, is GAGVSQSPRYKVTKRGQDVALRCDPISGHVSLYWYRQALGQGPEFLTYFNYEAQQDKSGLPNDRFSAERPEGSISTLTIQRTEQRDSAMYRCASSLAGVGETQYFGPGTRLLVL.

This clonotype was detected a few times. The rearrangement joins TRBV7-9 to TRBJ1-1; TRBD1 matches 8 bases. Germline assignment: CDR1 SEHNR and CDR2 FQNEAQ (reference sequence). V gave up 5 bases and J gave up 5 bases; unmatched junction bases: 10. This CDR3 contains 15 residues. This chain's CDR3 is CASSRYQGARTEAFF. CDR3 DNA sequence: TGTGCCAGCAGCCGATATCAGGGGGCTCGGACTGAAGCTTTCTTT. Using reference TRBV7-9 and TRBJ1-1 for the parts outside the CDR3, the full variable domain is DTGVSQNPRHKITKRGQNVTFRCDPISEHNRLYWYRQTLGQGPEFLTYFQNEAQLEKSRLLSDRFSAERPKGSFSTLEIQRTEQGDSAMYLCASSRYQGARTEAFFGQGTRLTVV.

The genes are TRBV4-1 and TRBJ2-7; 10 nucleotides line up with TRBD1. CDR1 and CDR2 (germline): MGHRA, YSYEKL. The CDR3 spans 16 residues. Unmatched junction bases numbered 4, after V lost 1 base and J lost 1 base. The CDR3 bases are TGCGCCAGCAGCCAAGTCTGGACAGGGGGGTCCTACGAGCAGTACTTC. It yields the protein CASSQVWTGGSYEQYF.

The chain recombines TRBV4-3 with TRBJ2-7; a possible D gene is TRBD1 (6 bases). CDR1 is LGHNA, CDR2 YSLEER, per germline. The CDR3 loop spans 15 amino acids. V was clipped by 0 bases and J by 3 bases, with 12 bases between them. DNA of the CDR3: TGCGCCAGCAGCCAAGATCGGGACACCAACTACGAGCAGTACTTC. Protein sequence: CASSQDRDTNYEQYF.

The chain is built from TRBV20-1 and TRBJ1-2; unclear D gene. The germline V and J ends were trimmed by 6 bases and 4 bases, with 15 bases remaining between them. CDR3 size: 13 residues. CDR1 and CDR2 (germline): DFQATT, SNEGSKA (reference sequence). The CDR3 DNA reads as TGCAGTGCCTTTCAAGAAGACCTCTATGGCTACACCTTC. Its protein product is CSAFQEDLYGYTF.

This clonotype appeared a few times. This chain joins TRBV4-1 and TRBJ1-3, with 9 bases aligning to TRBD1. This CDR3 comprises 15 residues. Germline CDR1 is MGHRA and CDR2 is YSYEKL. V lost 4 bases to trimming and J lost 4 bases; unmatched junction nucleotides: 5. CDR3 residues: CASSLIGTGGNTIYF. In DNA, the CDR3 is TGCGCCAGCAGCCTTATTGGGACAGGGGGAAACACCATATATTTT.

This chain links TRBV7-2 with TRBJ2-7; D may be TRBD1 (6 bases). Germline V gives CDR1 SGHTA, CDR2 FQGNSA. The CDR3 is made up of 15 amino acids. Trimming took 2 bases from V and 2 from J, leaving 13 bases between them. CDR3 residues: CASSLRQVNPYEQYF. CDR3 in DNA: TGTGCCAGCAGCTTAAGACAGGTTAACCCCTACGAGCAGTACTTC.

This sequence joins TRBV5-5 and TRBJ2-5; TRBD1 is a possible D gene (6 bases). The CDR3 totals 14 residues. CDR1 SGHKS and CDR2 YYEKEE come from the germline V gene (reference sequence). The V gene lost 4 bases and the J gene lost 1 base, with 11 bases spanning the gap. The CDR3 here is CASSRRTVQETQYF. The DNA of the CDR3 is TGTGCCAGCAGCCGAAGGACAGTCCAAGAGACCCAGTACTTC.

This clonotype was recorded at least ten times. The chain links TRBV29-1 to TRBJ1-1; D is possibly TRBD1 (6 bases). V was trimmed by 7 bases and J by 6 bases, leaving 24 bases between them. The germline gives CDR1 SQVTM, CDR2 ANQGSEA. The CDR3 is 15 residues long. DNA of the CDR3: TGCAGCGCCCAAGATATAGGGGGGCTGTGGGCTGAAGCTTTCTTT. As protein: CSAQDIGGLWAEAFF. The variable domain in full, with the rest retrieved from reference TRBV29-1 and TRBJ1-1, is SAVISQKPSRDICQRGTSLTIQCQVDSQVTMMFWYRQQPGQSLTLIATANQGSEATYESGFVIDKFPISRPNLTFSTLTVSNMSPEDSSIYLCSAQDIGGLWAEAFFGQGTRLTVV.

The chain is built from TRBV6-1 and TRBJ2-1; 11 bases are shared with TRBD2. Germline V gene sequence: CDR1 MNHNS, CDR2 SASEGT. With 7 bases clipped from V and 9 bases from J, the junction kept 11 bases outside the gene matches. CDR3 length: 15 amino acids. Here the CDR3 DNA reads TGTGCCAGCACCGTAGCGGGAGGGGGCCTAGGTGAGCAGTTCTTC. It yields the protein CASTVAGGGLGEQFF.

This clonotype occurred many times. This chain connects TRBV15 to TRBJ2-7; possibly TRBD2 for D (7 bases). This CDR3 contains 15 residues. Germline CDR1 LNHNV, CDR2 YYDKDF (reference sequence). The V end was cut by 1 base, the J end by 1 base, with 11 bases between. Written as DNA, the CDR3 is TGTGCCACCAGCAGAGGGGGAGGGGGATCCTACGAGCAGTACTTC. As protein: CATSRGGGGSYEQYF. Full variable domain (remainder filled in from reference TRBV15 and TRBJ2-7): DAMVIQNPRYQVTQFGKPVTLSCSQTLNHNVMYWYQQKSSQAPKLLFHYYDKDFNNEADTPDNFQSRRPNTSFCFLDIRSPGLGDTAMYLCATSRGGGGSYEQYFGPGTRLTVT.

In this sample, this clonotype turned up a few times. V gene TRBV4-1 combines with J gene TRBJ2-1; D gene unclear. Per germline, CDR1 MGHRA and CDR2 YSYEKL. With 0 bases removed from V and 7 bases from J, the gap between germline ends came to 7 bases. This CDR3 region has 13 residues. CDR3 nucleotides: TGCGCCAGCAGCCAAGAACTGCGGAATGAGCAGTTCTTC. It is translated as CASSQELRNEQFF.

This clonotype turned up a few times. The chain recombines TRBV12-3 or TRBV12-4 with TRBJ1-5; D is undetermined. V dropped 5 bases and J dropped 5 bases, with 10 bases sitting between them. CDR3 length equals 13 residues. The CDR3 spells CASSLHQDQPQHF. Written as DNA, the CDR3 is TGTGCCAGCAGTCTGCACCAGGATCAGCCCCAGCATTTT.

A few counts support this clonotype. The chain joins TRBV19 to TRBJ1-2; D gene uncertain. Germline CDR1 LNHDA, CDR2 SQIVND (reference sequence). Trimming took 0 bases from V and 4 from J, leaving 6 bases between them. The CDR3 totals 13 residues. CDR3 sequence (DNA): TGTGCCAGTAGTATAGAGAGGAGCTATGGCTACACCTTC. It encodes CASSIERSYGYTF.

V usage is TRBV25-1 and J usage is TRBJ1-1; D is uncertain. Trimming removed 1 base at V and 2 bases at J, with 14 bases between. The length of the CDR3 is 16 residues. Germline lookup yields CDR1 MGHDK and CDR2 SYGVNS. The CDR3, as DNA: TGTGCCAGCAGTGAATTCTTCCTACGGGAAAACACTGAAGCTTTCTTT. Amino acids: CASSEFFLRENTEAFF. The whole variable domain, remainder taken from reference TRBV25-1 and TRBJ1-1, is EADIYQTPRYLVIGTGKKITLECSQTMGHDKMYWYQQDPGMELHLIHYSYGVNSTEKGDLSSESTVSRIRTEHFPLTLESARPSHTSQYLCASSEFFLRENTEAFFGQGTRLTVV.

This clonotype was observed a few times. This chain uses TRBV28 with TRBJ1-5; D gene unclear. This CDR3 has 16 residues. CDR1 and CDR2 (germline): MDHEN, SYDVKM. The ends were cut back, 2 bases at V and 0 bases at J, with 11 bases in the middle. For the CDR3, the DNA is TGTGCCAGCAGTTTACCCCAAGTGAATAGCAATCAGCCCCAGCATTTT. Its protein is CASSLPQVNSNQPQHF.

Here the CDR3 DNA reads TGTGCCAGCAGCCAACAAGAGACCCAGTACTTC. Protein sequence: CASSQQETQYF. The chain recombines TRBV7-6 with TRBJ2-5, with D unclear. The CDR3 loop spans 11 amino acids. V was shortened by 5 bases and J by 2 bases, with 3 bases between the two germline ends. Germline values: CDR1 SGHVS, CDR2 FNYEAQ.